A selection of T cell receptor beta chains follows, all from one sample in a study of cytomegalovirus exposure and HLA in healthy donors. The table came from immunoSEQ multiplex PCR; TCRdb's copy has only in-frame clones and leaves some out. This table holds about 200,000 clones, approximately 85% found once. The material sequenced was PBMCs. The source of these receptors is a woman between 50 and 59 years old in good health and CMV-seropositive. Each CDR3 is given with its conserved first and last residue. D genes are given only for firm matches. A clone size is listed for some rows: how often the clone was seen (once, few, many), or a class if it is expanded.

v_gene,d_gene,abundance,j_gene,CDR3aa,CDR3nt
TRBV5-1,TRBD1,.,TRBJ2-7,CASSSSGTGHEQYF,TGCGCCAGCAGCTCCTCCGGGACAGGTCACGAGCAGTACTTC
TRBV27,TRBD1,.,TRBJ1-2,CASRHRGLDYGYTF,TGTGCCAGCAGGCACAGGGGGCTTGACTATGGCTACACCTTC
TRBV15,.,.,TRBJ2-2,CATSRGGTANTGELFF,TGTGCCACCAGCAGAGGCGGGACAGCGAACACCGGGGAGCTGTTTTTT
TRBV12-5,.,.,TRBJ2-1,CASGFGFSYNEQFF,TGTGCTAGTGGTTTCGGGTTTTCCTACAATGAGCAGTTCTTC
TRBV29-1,TRBD2,.,TRBJ2-7,CSVEDRERGTYEQYF,TGCAGCGTTGAAGATAGAGAGCGGGGGACCTACGAGCAGTACTTC
TRBV25-1,.,once,TRBJ2-1,CASSGLVTSSYNEQFF,TGTGCCAGCAGTGGCCTGGTCACCAGCTCCTACAATGAGCAGTTCTTC
TRBV7-2,.,.,TRBJ2-1,CASSLGPRGKNEQFF,TGTGCCAGCAGCTTAGGGCCCAGGGGTAAGAATGAGCAGTTCTTC
TRBV18,TRBD1,.,TRBJ1-1,CASSDAGTGNTEAFF,TGTGCCAGCTCGGACGCCGGGACAGGGAACACTGAAGCTTTCTTT
TRBV19,.,.,TRBJ2-2,CASSIVRGGYVNTGELFF,TGTGCCAGTAGTATAGTAAGGGGGGGATACGTGAACACCGGGGAGCTGTTTTTT
TRBV5-1,.,once,TRBJ1-1,CASSLQDNTEAFF,TGCGCCAGCAGCTTACAGGATAACACTGAAGCTTTCTTT
TRBV7-9,TRBD1,.,TRBJ1-4,CASSLGQGDSATNEKLFF,TGTGCCAGCAGCTTAGGACAGGGAGACTCTGCAACTAATGAAAAACTGTTTTTT
TRBV27,TRBD1,.,TRBJ2-5,CASRETGGETQYF,TGTGCCAGCAGGGAAACAGGGGGAGAGACCCAGTACTTC
TRBV27,.,.,TRBJ1-5,CASSLYSSRSRTQHF,TGTGCCAGCAGTTTATATTCTTCACGTAGCCGCACCCAGCATTTT
TRBV18,TRBD1,.,TRBJ1-5,CASSPLPGQGNQPQHF,TGTGCCAGCTCACCACTGCCCGGACAGGGCAATCAGCCCCAGCATTTT
TRBV5-4,TRBD1,.,TRBJ2-1,CASSPGQGVSHEQFF,TGTGCCAGCAGCCCTGGACAGGGGGTTTCCCATGAGCAGTTCTTC
TRBV6-1,.,.,TRBJ2-2,CASIRTLNTGELFF,TGTGCCAGCATCAGGACTTTAAACACCGGGGAGCTGTTTTTT
TRBV7-2,.,.,TRBJ1-2,CASSPGTLSGYGYTF,TGTGCCAGCAGCCCGGGGACACTCTCAGGCTATGGCTACACCTTC
TRBV27,TRBD2,few,TRBJ2-6,CASSSQRGRRSSGANVLTF,TGTGCCAGCAGTTCCCAGCGGGGGCGCAGAAGCTCTGGGGCCAACGTCCTGACTTTC
TRBV28,.,once,TRBJ1-2,CASSFRFYGYTF,TGTGCCAGCAGTTTTCGGTTCTATGGCTACACCTTC
TRBV2,.,.,TRBJ1-4,CASSLQGVREKLFF,TGTGCCAGCAGTTTACAGGGTGTCAGGGAAAAACTGTTTTTT
TRBV5-1,TRBD2,.,TRBJ2-1,CAPYPSGRWNEQFF,TGCGCCCCCTACCCTAGCGGGAGGTGGAATGAGCAGTTCTTC
TRBV10-3,TRBD2,few,TRBJ2-1,CAISESRASGDNNEQFF,TGTGCCATCAGTGAGTCCCGGGCTAGCGGGGACAACAATGAGCAGTTCTTC
TRBV11-2,TRBD1,.,TRBJ2-7,CASSFGPGQGSYEQYF,TGTGCCAGCAGCTTCGGCCCGGGACAGGGGTCCTACGAGCAGTACTTC
TRBV5-1,.,.,TRBJ2-7,CASSSYIGGQDEQYF,TGCGCCAGCAGCTCTTACATAGGGGGTCAGGACGAGCAGTACTTC
TRBV10-3,TRBD1,.,TRBJ2-7,CAISAGQGFRYEQYF,TGTGCCATCAGTGCCGGACAGGGCTTTCGGTACGAGCAGTACTTC
TRBV7-6,.,few,TRBJ2-1,CASSLGTAEGGNEQFF,TGTGCCAGCAGCTTAGGCACGGCGGAGGGAGGCAATGAGCAGTTCTTC
TRBV11-2,.,.,TRBJ1-1,CASSLNRGAANTEAFF,TGTGCCAGCAGCTTAAATAGAGGCGCAGCGAACACTGAAGCTTTCTTT
TRBV4-3,TRBD1,.,TRBJ2-1,CASSQGPGQGDNEQFF,TGCGCCAGCAGCCAAGGACCGGGACAGGGGGACAATGAGCAGTTCTTC
TRBV18,.,once,TRBJ2-2,CASSFYTGELFF,TGTGCCAGCTCATTCTACACCGGGGAGCTGTTTTTT
TRBV11-2,TRBD1,.,TRBJ1-2,CASSPGQGSWTNYGYTF,TGTGCCAGCAGCCCGGGACAGGGAAGCTGGACTAACTATGGCTACACCTTC
TRBV27,.,.,TRBJ2-3,CASSPRGGVSTDTQYF,TGTGCCAGCAGCCCAAGGGGCGGGGTTAGCACAGATACGCAGTATTTT
TRBV7-7,.,.,TRBJ1-6,CASSLLGGSPLHF,TGTGCTAGCAGCTTACTTGGGGGGTCACCCCTCCACTTT
TRBV6-1,.,few,TRBJ2-7,CASSEIGAAYEQYF,TGTGCCAGCAGTGAAATTGGGGCTGCCTACGAGCAGTACTTC
TRBV2,TRBD1,.,TRBJ1-5,CASSAGTGLNQPQHF,TGTGCCAGCAGTGCGGGGACAGGGTTAAATCAGCCCCAGCATTTT
TRBV11-2,TRBD2,.,TRBJ2-7,CASSRTGTTYEQYF,TGTGCCAGCAGCCGCACCGGGACTACTTACGAGCAGTACTTC
TRBV11-2,TRBD1,.,TRBJ2-7,CASRKPGQGGSEQYF,TGTGCCAGCAGGAAACCGGGACAGGGTGGAAGCGAGCAGTACTTC
TRBV19,TRBD1,.,TRBJ1-2,CASSMAQGAFGYTF,TGTGCCAGTAGTATGGCGCAGGGGGCGTTTGGCTACACCTTC
TRBV11-2,TRBD2,.,TRBJ2-7,CASSLGGGAYEQYF,TGTGCCAGCAGCTTGGGCGGGGGGGCATACGAGCAGTACTTC
TRBV4-2,TRBD1,.,TRBJ2-3,CASSLDRGQEDTQYF,TGTGCCAGCAGCCTGGACAGGGGGCAGGAAGATACGCAGTATTTT
TRBV11-2,.,.,TRBJ2-3,CASSRRRGHADTQYF,TGTGCCAGCAGTCGCAGGCGGGGTCACGCAGATACGCAGTATTTT
TRBV15,TRBD2,.,TRBJ2-1,CATSMKREREQFF,TGTGCCACCAGTATGAAGCGGGAGCGTGAGCAGTTCTTC
TRBV14,TRBD2,few,TRBJ2-7,CASSPRLAEVLREQYF,TGTGCCAGCAGCCCGAGACTAGCGGAGGTCTTGAGGGAGCAGTACTTC